A single sample gave rise to the 5 T cell receptor beta chains below, sequenced in a study of cytomegalovirus exposure and HLA in healthy donors. Vbeta (60) and Jbeta (13) primers were used in the PCR. Sequenced by immunoSEQ multiplex PCR; TCRdb stores in-frame clones only, minus some. The data contain a few hundred thousand clones, about four fifths of them singletons. Sequencing used PBMCs. The receptors stem from a girl under 10 years old in good health and CMV-seronegative.

The genes are TRBV18 and TRBJ1-2; no definite D call. V was pared by 0 bases and J by 4 bases, with 6 bases between. CDR1 is KGHSH and CDR2 is LQKENI in the germline V gene. The CDR3 loop spans 13 amino acids. This chain's CDR3 is CASSPPTFYGYTF. CDR3 nucleotide sequence: TGTGCCAGCTCACCACCGACATTCTATGGCTACACCTTC.

This clone was detected a few times. The J gene is TRBJ1-2, the V gene TRBV5-6; D not certain. Germline V gene lookup returns CDR1 SGHDT and CDR2 YYEEEE. V was pared by 2 bases and J by 8 bases, with 13 bases between. CDR3 length equals 13 residues. The CDR3 bases are TGTGCCAGCAGCTTCTCTGGAGTACAAGGCTACACCTTC. Protein product: CASSFSGVQGYTF.

The chain links TRBV6-5 to TRBJ1-1; no clear D. V was trimmed by 0 bases and J by 7 bases, leaving 6 bases between them. Germline CDR1 and CDR2: MNHEY and SVGAGI. The CDR3 is made up of 12 amino acids. CDR3 sequence (DNA): TGTGCCAGCAGTTACTCTCGGGGTGAAGCTTTCTTT. As protein: CASSYSRGEAFF.

The table lists this clone with a few counts. This rearrangement joins TRBV4-1 to TRBJ2-5; TRBD2 aligns across 9 bases. The germline gives CDR1 MGHRA, CDR2 YSYEKL. Trimming removed 0 bases from V and 2 bases from J; junction bases left unmatched: 10. The CDR3 totals 18 residues. The CDR3 loop reads CASSQDWGAGGWQETQYF. As DNA, the CDR3 is TGCGCCAGCAGCCAAGATTGGGGAGCGGGGGGTTGGCAAGAGACCCAGTACTTC.

The rearrangement joins TRBV25-1 to TRBJ2-2, with 8 bases fitting TRBD1. Germline lookup yields CDR1 MGHDK and CDR2 SYGVNS. The CDR3 consists of 15 residues. Trimming at V came to 6 bases and at J to 7 bases, leaving 10 bases not matched to a gene. CDR3 nucleotide sequence: TGTGCCAGCAGCCCCCGGGACAGGACGTTCGGGGAGCTGTTTTTT. It yields the protein CASSPRDRTFGELFF.